Following are 22 T cell receptor beta chains from one sample sequenced in a study of blood T cell repertoires in COVID-19. TCRdb's copy holds only in-frame clones and misses some; the assay was immunoSEQ multiplex PCR. The sample lists just under 250,000 clones, approximately 90% occurring once. The material sequenced was PBMCs or T cells enriched from blood (not recorded which). The receptors stem from a woman in her twenties or thirties who had recovered from COVID-19.

V and J are TRBV28 and TRBJ2-2; 11 nucleotides line up with TRBD1. The junction had 5 bases not matched to a gene; V was cut back by 5 bases and J by 6 bases. Per germline, CDR1 MDHEN and CDR2 SYDVKM. The CDR3 totals 15 residues. The CDR3 DNA follows: TGTGCCAGCAGTGAAGGGGGACAGGGGGCCGGGGAGCTGTTTTTT. It encodes CASSEGGQGAGELFF.

The V gene is TRBV9, the J gene TRBJ2-3; 9 bases line up with TRBD2. The CDR3 has 14 residues. Trimming at V came to 4 bases and at J to 4 bases, leaving 4 bases not matched to a gene. Per germline, CDR1 SGDLS and CDR2 YYNGEE. The CDR3 region has the DNA TGTGCCAGCAGCCGCGGGAGGGCCCCAGATACGCAGTATTTT. Its translation: CASSRGRAPDTQYF. Full variable domain (outside the CDR3, taken from reference TRBV9 and TRBJ2-3): DSGVTQTPKHLITATGQRVTLRCSPRSGDLSVYWYQQSLDQGLQFLIQYYNGEERAKGNILERFSAQQFPDLHSELNLSSLELGDSALYFCASSRGRAPDTQYFGPGTRLTVL.

The genes are TRBV7-9 and TRBJ2-1; possible D gene TRBD1, 5 bases. The V gene's germline CDR1 is SEHNR and CDR2 FQNEAQ (reference sequence). This CDR3 spans 12 amino acids. Trimming shortened V by 5 bases and J by 9 bases, and 11 bases separated the two germline ends. The CDR3 sequence: CASSTLGVEQFF. The CDR3 DNA is TGTGCCAGCAGCACATTAGGGGTTGAGCAGTTCTTC.

The rearrangement links TRBV19 to TRBJ1-1; D is possibly TRBD1 (5 bases). Germline V CDR1 and CDR2: LNHDA, SQIVND (reference sequence). V was cut by 4 bases and J by 0 bases, with 15 bases left in between. This CDR3 is built from 16 residues. DNA of the CDR3: TGTGCCAGTAGTAAACTGACAGACCATATGAACACTGAAGCTTTCTTT. This encodes CASSKLTDHMNTEAFF.

The CDR3 DNA sequence: TGTGCCAGCTCCCTACCACTAGCGGGCGGCGCAGATACGCAGTATTTT. Translation gives CASSLPLAGGADTQYF. The chain employs TRBV7-3 and TRBJ2-3, with 9 bases lining up with TRBD2. V was pared by 8 bases and J by 4 bases, with 13 bases of the junction left unmatched. Germline V gene sequence: CDR1 SGHTA, CDR2 FQGTGA. The CDR3 consists of 16 residues.

This chain uses TRBV27 with TRBJ1-1, with 7 bases identical to TRBD1. Germline CDR1 is MNHEY and CDR2 is SMNVEV (reference sequence). J lost 2 bases, V lost 3 bases, and 9 bases had no gene match. This CDR3 spans 16 amino acids. CDR3 nucleotides: TGTGCCAGCAGTTTCATACAGGGGAAAGCCAACACTGAAGCTTTCTTT. As protein: CASSFIQGKANTEAFF.

The rearrangement uses TRBV28 and TRBJ2-3; TRBD2 agrees at 13 bases. This CDR3 region has 16 residues. V lost 2 bases and J lost 3; bases outside the gene matches: 2. Germline V gives CDR1 MDHEN, CDR2 SYDVKM. The DNA for the CDR3 is TGTGCCAGCAGTTTAAGACTAGCGGGAGGAACAGATACGCAGTATTTT. Amino acid sequence: CASSLRLAGGTDTQYF.

The V gene is TRBV6-2 or TRBV6-3, the J gene TRBJ1-1; the match to TRBD1 covers 8 bases. V gave up 5 bases and J gave up 3 bases; unmatched junction bases: 5. The germline V gene encodes CDR1 MNHEY and CDR2 SVGEGT. The CDR3 covers 14 residues. CDR3 in amino acids: CASSLQTGDTEAFF. Here the CDR3 DNA reads TGTGCCAGCAGTCTCCAGACAGGGGACACTGAAGCTTTCTTT.

The chain combines TRBV19 with TRBJ2-1, with TRBD2 identical over 9 bases. J was trimmed by 1 base and V by 10 bases; bases with no gene match: 8. This CDR3 has 15 residues. Germline CDR1 and CDR2: LNHDA and SQIVND (reference sequence). CDR3 amino acids: CATTSGWTSYNEQFF. The CDR3 nucleotides read TGTGCCACAACTAGCGGGTGGACTTCCTACAATGAGCAGTTCTTC.

This clone was seen a single time. The rearrangement uses TRBV7-2 and TRBJ1-6, with D tentatively TRBD1 (6 bases). Per germline, CDR1 SGHTA and CDR2 FQGNSA. Trimming cost V 4 bases and J 8 bases, with 15 bases left between them. The CDR3 runs to 15 residues. DNA for the CDR3: TGTGCCAGCAGCTCCGGACGCGGGGGGCATTCACCCCTCCACTTT. Translated, it gives CASSSGRGGHSPLHF.

This rearrangement joins TRBV10-3 to TRBJ2-7; D perhaps matches TRBD1 (5 bases). Germline V gene sequence: CDR1 ENHRY, CDR2 SYGVKD. V lost 6 bases and J lost 11, with 14 bases in between. The CDR3 length is 11 residues. The CDR3 loop is CAISDSSGEYF. The CDR3 DNA sequence: TGTGCCATCAGCGACAGCTCTGGAGAGTACTTC.

The chain carries TRBV18 and TRBJ2-1; D possibly corresponds to TRBD2 (5 bases). V dropped 6 bases and J dropped 9 bases, with 9 bases sitting between them. The CDR3 contains 11 residues. Germline CDR1 and CDR2: KGHSH and LQKENI. CDR3 sequence: CASSGDLEQFF. The CDR3 region has the DNA TGTGCCAGCTCCGGGGATCTTGAGCAGTTCTTC.

In its sample, this clone was seen once. An end of the junction differs from the germline gene, which may be a read error. The chain uses TRBV7-7 and TRBJ2-3, with 11 bases lining up with TRBD2. This CDR3 is 16 amino acids long. Germline CDR1 and CDR2: SSHAT and FNYEAQ (reference sequence). For the CDR3, the DNA is TGTGCTAGCAGCCCACAGCTAGCGGGGGGTGCAGATACGCAGTATTTT. Translation gives CASSPQLAGGADTQYF.

CDR3 region: CASSTSHDRVVGQPQHF. CDR3 DNA: TGTGCCAGTAGTACTTCCCACGACAGGGTTGTTGGTCAGCCCCAGCATTTT. The V call is TRBV19, the J call TRBJ1-5, with 7 bases aligning to TRBD1. CDR1 is LNHDA and CDR2 is SQIVND in the germline V gene (reference sequence). J gave up 6 bases and V 4 bases, and 15 bases lay outside the gene matches. The CDR3 is 17 residues long.

The chain joins TRBV18 to TRBJ2-7, with D perhaps matching TRBD1 (6 bases). Trimming removed 4 bases at V and 5 bases at J, with 9 bases between. This CDR3 has 12 residues. Germline CDR1 is KGHSH and CDR2 is LQKENI. The CDR3 nucleotides read TGTGCCAGCTCACTACAGGGTAACGAGCAGTACTTC. Protein: CASSLQGNEQYF.

The rearrangement joins TRBV9 to TRBJ1-2; weak D call: TRBD1 (6 bases). This CDR3 spans 17 amino acids. The germline V gene encodes CDR1 SGDLS and CDR2 YYNGEE. V dropped 0 bases and J dropped 8 bases, with 23 bases sitting between them. The CDR3 loop reads CASSVGGGGQLYGGYTF. CDR3 bases: TGTGCCAGCAGCGTAGGCGGGGGAGGACAGCTTTATGGGGGCTACACCTTC.

This chain uses TRBV3-1 (or the pseudogene TRBV3-2) with TRBJ2-3, with 10 bases aligning to TRBD2. V gave up 5 bases and J gave up 7 bases; unmatched junction bases: 18. CDR3 length equals 18 residues. Germline V gives CDR1 LGHDT, CDR2 YNNKEL (reference sequence). The CDR3 DNA sequence: TGTGCCAGCAGCTCCCGTCGGGGAGCGGGAGGGCCTTTGAATACGCAGTATTTT. Translating it yields CASSSRRGAGGPLNTQYF.

Only a few counts were recorded for this clone. The chain couples TRBV7-3 to TRBJ2-1; 9 nucleotides line up with TRBD2. The CDR3 spans 17 residues. The V gene end was trimmed by 4 bases and the J gene end by 7 bases; junction bases not matched to a gene: 14. From germline, CDR1 is SGHTA and CDR2 FQGTGA. The DNA of the CDR3 is TGTGCCAGCAGCTCACACAGCGGGGGGTTAGGCCTGAATGAGCAGTTCTTC. Protein sequence: CASSSHSGGLGLNEQFF.

This chain connects TRBV30 to TRBJ1-1, with D possibly being TRBD1 (6 bases). The CDR3 runs 17 residues. V dropped 0 bases and J dropped 0 bases, with 17 bases sitting between them. Germline V gene data show CDR1 as GTSNPN and CDR2 as SVGIG (reference sequence). The DNA of the CDR3 is TGTGCCTGGAGTGTAAACAGGGCCCAACTCATGAACACTGAAGCTTTCTTT. This translates into CAWSVNRAQLMNTEAFF.

This chain uses TRBV7-2 with TRBJ2-7, with no clear D. Deletions cut 0 bases from V and 2 bases from J, with 8 bases between. This CDR3 region has 14 residues. Germline assignment: CDR1 SGHTA and CDR2 FQGNSA. This chain's CDR3 is CASSLAPGPYEQYF. The CDR3 nucleotides are TGTGCCAGCAGCTTAGCGCCAGGTCCCTACGAGCAGTACTTC.

The chain combines TRBV4-1 with TRBJ2-3; tentatively, D is TRBD1 (7 bases). The CDR3 is made up of 16 amino acids. Germline lookup yields CDR1 MGHRA and CDR2 YSYEKL. Trimming removed 1 base at V and 3 bases at J, with 14 bases between. This CDR3 is CASSQVGSGGTDTQYF. In nucleotides, the CDR3 is TGCGCCAGCAGCCAAGTAGGGTCAGGGGGGACAGATACGCAGTATTTT.

This chain's CDR3 is CASSPPNRDQETQYF. The CDR3 DNA reads as TGTGCCAGCTCACCACCGAACAGGGACCAAGAGACCCAGTACTTC. The chain has TRBV18 and TRBJ2-5, with a tentative D call TRBD1 (6 bases). Germline V gene lookup returns CDR1 KGHSH and CDR2 LQKENI. This CDR3 is built from 15 residues. Trimming took off 0 bases at V and 0 bases at J, with 8 bases between the two ends.